This T cell receptor (beta chain) was found in a study of HIV-infected patients and healthy controls. cDNA was made from about 510 ng RNA using alpha and beta constant primers. Alpha and beta chain libraries were made separately by chain-specific third strand synthesis with multiplexing indices. TCRdb analysed the 5' RACE reads with MiXCR anew, one entry per CDR3 protein. The repertoire holds approximately 15,000 distinct CDR3 sequences, with 5.5% as singletons. The CDR3 is 18 residues long. With 5 bases clipped from V and 6 bases from J, the junction kept 19 bases outside the gene matches. Germline loops: CDR1 MNHNY, CDR2 SVGAGI (reference sequence). This clonotype was seen at least ten times. The antigen is not known. Findings of the study overall: Healthy control repertoires had roughly threefold more distinct CDR3s than untreated HIV+ repertoires, and higher Shannon diversity.

No cell fractionation was done, so the repertoire covers all unsorted peripheral blood T cells. Sequenced input: blood. The chain joins TRBV6-6 to TRBJ2-7; TRBD1 matches at 10 bases. This TCR came from an adult in good health. Written as DNA, the CDR3 is TGTGCCAGCAGTCTGGACAGGGGGGCTATACGAGCAGGCGGCGAGCAGTACTTC. The encoded protein is CASSLDRGAIRAGGEQYF.